The clone carrying this T cell receptor beta chain was found many times. These data belong to a study of T cells in Graves' hyperthyroidism and ophthalmopathy. There were TCR beta CDR3 regions amplified from RNA transcripts. HTBI primers were employed in a first-round RT-PCR of the TCR CDR3. TCRdb analysed the multiplex PCR reads with MiXCR anew, one entry per CDR3 protein. The sample carries 380,000 or so distinct CDR3 sequences, about 13% recorded once. Deletions cut 5 bases from V and 0 bases from J, with 17 bases between. The CDR3 is 16 residues long. The V gene is TRBV12-3 or TRBV12-4, the J gene TRBJ2-7, with D possibly being TRBD2 (5 bases). The sequence derives from a man in his thirties or forties with Graves' hyperthyroidism that later progressed to Graves' ophthalmopathy. Sequenced: blood. CDR3 coding DNA: TGTGCCAGCAGTCCACTCGAGGGAAGTCACTCCTACGAGCAGTACTTC. It translates to CASSPLEGSHSYEQYF.